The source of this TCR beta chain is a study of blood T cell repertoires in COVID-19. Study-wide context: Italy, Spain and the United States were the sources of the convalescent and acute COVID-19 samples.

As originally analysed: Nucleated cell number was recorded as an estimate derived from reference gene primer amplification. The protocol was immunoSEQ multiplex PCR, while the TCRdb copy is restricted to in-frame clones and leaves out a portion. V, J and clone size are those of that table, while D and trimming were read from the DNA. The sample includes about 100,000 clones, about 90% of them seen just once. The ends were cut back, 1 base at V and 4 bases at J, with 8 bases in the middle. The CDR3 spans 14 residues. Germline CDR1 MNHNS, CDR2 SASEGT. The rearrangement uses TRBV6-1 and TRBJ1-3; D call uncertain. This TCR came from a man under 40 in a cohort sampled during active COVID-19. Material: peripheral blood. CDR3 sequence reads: CASSEVGRGNTIYF. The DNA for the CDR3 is TGTGCCAGCAGTGAAGTGGGGAGAGGAAACACCATATATTTT.